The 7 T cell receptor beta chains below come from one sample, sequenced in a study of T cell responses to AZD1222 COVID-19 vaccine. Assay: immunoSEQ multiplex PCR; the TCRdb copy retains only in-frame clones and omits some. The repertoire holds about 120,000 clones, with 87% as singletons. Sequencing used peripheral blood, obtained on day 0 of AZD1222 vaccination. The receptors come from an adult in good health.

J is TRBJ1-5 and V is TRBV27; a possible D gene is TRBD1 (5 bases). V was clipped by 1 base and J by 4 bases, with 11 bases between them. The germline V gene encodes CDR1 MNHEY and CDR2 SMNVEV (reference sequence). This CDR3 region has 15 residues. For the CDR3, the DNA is TGTGCCAGCAGTTTATTAGGGGCCGGGAATCAGCCCCAGCATTTT. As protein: CASSLLGAGNQPQHF.

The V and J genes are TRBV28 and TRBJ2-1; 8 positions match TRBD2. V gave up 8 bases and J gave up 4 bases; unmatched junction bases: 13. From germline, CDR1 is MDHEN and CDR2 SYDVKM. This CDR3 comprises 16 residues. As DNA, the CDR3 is TGTGCCAGCGACATAGCGGGGTTACCTTTATACAATGAGCAGTTCTTC. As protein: CASDIAGLPLYNEQFF.

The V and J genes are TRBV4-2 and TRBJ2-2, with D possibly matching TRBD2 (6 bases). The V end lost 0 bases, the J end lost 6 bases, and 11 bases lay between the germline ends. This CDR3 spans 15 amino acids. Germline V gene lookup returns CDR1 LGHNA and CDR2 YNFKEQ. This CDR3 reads CASSQESGGAGELFF. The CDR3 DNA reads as TGTGCCAGCAGCCAAGAAAGCGGAGGGGCCGGGGAGCTGTTTTTT.

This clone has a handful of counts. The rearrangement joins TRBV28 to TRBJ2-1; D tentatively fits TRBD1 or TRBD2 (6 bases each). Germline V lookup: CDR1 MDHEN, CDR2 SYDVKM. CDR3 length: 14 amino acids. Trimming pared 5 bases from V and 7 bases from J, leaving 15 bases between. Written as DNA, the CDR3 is TGTGCCAGCAGTGGGGGCGGGGTATCAAATGAGCAGTTCTTC. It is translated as CASSGGGVSNEQFF.

DNA for the CDR3: TGTGCCAGCAGGTCCCTTAACGGGGACTATGGCTACACCTTC. It is translated as CASRSLNGDYGYTF. The gene calls are TRBV11-2 and TRBJ1-2; D is unclear. The CDR3 length is 14 residues. CDR1 SGHAT and CDR2 FQNNGV come from the germline V gene. V was trimmed by 6 bases and J by 3 bases, leaving 14 bases between them.

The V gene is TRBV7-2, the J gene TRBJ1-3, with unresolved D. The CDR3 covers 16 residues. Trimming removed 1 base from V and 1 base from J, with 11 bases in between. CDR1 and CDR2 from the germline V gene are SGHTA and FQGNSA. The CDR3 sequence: CASSLEGGLSGNTIYF. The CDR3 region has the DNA TGTGCCAGCAGCTTAGAGGGCGGCCTTTCTGGAAACACCATATATTTT. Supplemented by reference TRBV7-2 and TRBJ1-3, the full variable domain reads GAGVSQSPSNKVTEKGKDVELRCDPISGHTALYWYRQSLGQGLEFLIYFQGNSAPDKSGLPSDRFSAERTGGSVSTLTIQRTQQEDSAVYLCASSLEGGLSGNTIYFGEGSWLTVV.

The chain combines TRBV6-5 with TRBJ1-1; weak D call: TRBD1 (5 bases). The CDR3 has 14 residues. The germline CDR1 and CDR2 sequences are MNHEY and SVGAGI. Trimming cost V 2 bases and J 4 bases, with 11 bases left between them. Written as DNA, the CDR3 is TGTGCCAGCAGTTACACGGGGGTAACCACTGAAGCTTTCTTT. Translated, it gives CASSYTGVTTEAFF.